Here is one T cell receptor (beta chain) with its context. The germline CDR1 and CDR2 sequences are SGDLS and YYNGEE. The CDR3 is 14 residues long. Authors' analysis steps: Scientists estimated how many nucleated cells there were by amplifying reference gene primers. The method was immunoSEQ multiplex PCR; TCRdb's version includes in-frame clones alone and lacks a portion of them. V, J and clone size are those of that table, while D and trimming were read from the DNA. The top ten clones hold roughly 1.4% of a sample with about 250,000 clones, approximately 86% of them seen once. The data belong to a study of blood T cell repertoires in COVID-19. Study at large: Samples taken during acute and convalescent COVID-19 were collected in the United States, Italy and Spain. Nucleic acid was either cDNA or gDNA, and it came from T cells, B-cell-depleted T cells, or PBMCs.

This receptor was identified in a man older than 75 with acute or convalescent COVID-19. The sample consisted of peripheral blood. The chain joins TRBV9 to TRBJ2-3; TRBD2 matches 12 bases. The CDR3 DNA reads TGTGCTTCGACTAGCGGGAGAGAGACAGATACGCAGTATTTT. It specifies CASTSGRETDTQYF.